A selection of T cell receptor beta chains follows, all from one sample in a study of blood T cell repertoires in COVID-19. This table comes from immunoSEQ multiplex PCR, and its TCRdb copy is limited to in-frame clones, with some not included. The sample shows approximately 150,000 clones, more than 70% of them seen only once. The sequenced material came from peripheral blood. These receptors were collected from a man between 50 and 59 years old who had recovered from COVID-19. CDR3s include the opening cysteine and the closing phenylalanine or tryptophan. Fields, in order: V gene, D gene, J gene, clone size, CDR3 protein, CDR3 DNA. The D gene is left open where the match is weak. Expanded clones get a size class; other rows say once, few or many, or leave the size out.

TRBV7-3	TRBD2	TRBJ2-2	once	CASSLDSGSNTGELFF	TGTGCCAGCAGCTTGGATAGCGGGTCGAACACCGGGGAGCTGTTTTTT
TRBV6-2/TRBV6-3	TRBD1	TRBJ1-5	NA	CASSYSTQGANQPQHF	TGTGCCAGCAGTTACTCGACACAGGGGGCGAATCAGCCCCAGCATTTT
TRBV14	NA	TRBJ2-7	NA	CASSQDTEYEQYF	TGTGCCAGCAGCCAAGATACGGAGTACGAGCAGTACTTC
TRBV6-5	TRBD1	TRBJ2-3	NA	CASKTGGRTDTQYF	TGTGCCAGCAAGACAGGGGGCAGAACAGATACGCAGTATTTT
TRBV6-5	TRBD2	TRBJ2-7	NA	CASSYSIGRAYEQYF	TGTGCCAGCAGTTACTCGATCGGGAGGGCCTACGAGCAGTACTTC
TRBV29-1	TRBD1	TRBJ2-7	NA	CSARQGPYEQYF	TGCAGCGCCCGACAGGGACCCTACGAGCAGTACTTC
TRBV3-1/TRBV3-2	TRBD1	TRBJ2-5	once	CASSQDGGQETQYF	TGTGCCAGCAGCCAAGATGGGGGACAGGAGACCCAGTACTTC
TRBV5-1	NA	TRBJ2-6	NA	CASSSGQTGANVLTF	TGCGCCAGCAGTTCCGGACAGACTGGGGCCAACGTCCTGACTTTC
TRBV5-1	TRBD1	TRBJ1-2	once	CASSGVRTGAYGYTF	TGCGCCAGCAGCGGGGTGCGGACAGGGGCATATGGCTACACCTTC
TRBV3-1/TRBV3-2	TRBD2	TRBJ2-7	NA	CASSQDLRLARREQYF	TGTGCCAGCAGCCAAGATCTGCGACTAGCAAGGCGCGAGCAGTACTTC
TRBV10-2	TRBD2	TRBJ2-2	once	CASSKSGGANTGELFF	TGCGCCAGCAGTAAAAGCGGGGGGGCGAACACCGGGGAGCTGTTTTTT
TRBV2	TRBD1	TRBJ1-2	NA	CASRPDRGRLRPYGYTF	TGTGCCAGCAGACCGGACAGGGGCCGACTAAGACCCTATGGCTACACCTTC
TRBV29-1	NA	TRBJ2-5	NA	CSAQTSRETQYF	TGCAGCGCCCAGACTAGTCGAGAGACCCAGTACTTC
TRBV18	TRBD1	TRBJ2-5	NA	CASSPNRGRVETQYF	TGTGCCAGCTCACCAAACAGGGGCCGGGTGGAGACCCAGTACTTC
TRBV7-3	NA	TRBJ1-1	NA	CASSLETGSTEAFF	TGTGCCAGCAGCTTAGAGACAGGAAGCACTGAAGCTTTCTTT
TRBV4-1	NA	TRBJ2-7	NA	CASSQEPARVPYEQYF	TGCGCCAGCAGCCAAGAACCGGCCAGGGTTCCCTACGAGCAGTACTTC
TRBV3-1/TRBV3-2	TRBD1	TRBJ2-2	NA	CASSQDRGRFTGELFF	TGTGCCAGCAGCCAGGACAGGGGGCGATTCACCGGGGAGCTGTTTTTT
TRBV3-1/TRBV3-2	TRBD1	TRBJ1-1	NA	CASRIQGAITEAFF	TGTGCCAGCAGGATACAGGGGGCGATCACTGAAGCTTTCTTT
TRBV7-3	TRBD1	TRBJ1-1	NA	CASSSTGEGTEAFF	TGTGCCAGCAGCTCGACAGGGGAGGGAACTGAAGCTTTCTTT
TRBV7-2	TRBD2	TRBJ2-1	NA	CASGPGTRGYNEQFF	TGTGCCAGCGGCCCAGGGACTAGGGGGTACAATGAGCAGTTCTTC
TRBV19	TRBD1	TRBJ1-6	NA	CASSRRTGGNSYNSPLHF	TGTGCCAGTAGCCGCCGGACAGGGGGGAACTCCTATAATTCACCCCTCCACTTT
TRBV7-2	NA	TRBJ2-1	NA	CASRPLGGRDEQFF	TGTGCCAGCAGGCCTCTGGGGGGGCGCGATGAGCAGTTCTTC
TRBV12-3/TRBV12-4	NA	TRBJ2-2	NA	CATSERPGELFF	TGTGCCACCTCCGAGAGGCCCGGGGAGCTGTTTTTT
TRBV2	TRBD1	TRBJ1-2	NA	CASKDRGSNYGYTF	TGTGCCAGCAAAGACAGGGGTTCTAACTATGGCTACACCTTC
TRBV25-1	NA	TRBJ1-3	once	CASSAFPAGGGSGNTIYF	TGTGCCAGCAGTGCATTCCCCGCCGGGGGAGGCTCTGGAAACACCATATATTTT
TRBV25-1	TRBD2	TRBJ2-1	NA	CASSQRTSGRTLADEQFF	TGTGCCAGCAGTCAGAGGACTAGCGGGAGGACGCTCGCGGATGAGCAGTTCTTC
TRBV19	NA	TRBJ2-5	NA	CASSPAGLQETQYF	TGTGCCAGTAGTCCGGCAGGGCTCCAAGAGACCCAGTACTTC
TRBV7-3	NA	TRBJ2-1	NA	CASSSQGGSYNEQFF	TGTGCCAGCAGCTCCCAGGGGGGCTCCTACAATGAGCAGTTCTTC
TRBV5-1	NA	TRBJ1-2	NA	CASSLVQGDYGYTF	TGCGCCAGCAGCTTGGTACAGGGAGACTATGGCTACACCTTC
TRBV19	NA	TRBJ1-4	NA	CASSGRQASSTNEKLFF	TGTGCCAGTAGTGGAAGACAGGCTAGCTCAACTAATGAAAAACTGTTTTTT
TRBV9	NA	TRBJ1-2	NA	CASSVATGNLGKNYGYTF	TGTGCCAGCAGCGTAGCTACGGGAAACCTGGGTAAAAACTATGGCTACACCTTC
TRBV12-3/TRBV12-4	NA	TRBJ2-5	NA	CASADRGQETQYF	TGTGCCTCCGCAGATAGGGGCCAAGAGACCCAGTACTTC
TRBV2	NA	TRBJ1-2	NA	CASSEGPSGTNYGYTF	TGTGCCAGCAGTGAAGGCCCTTCAGGGACTAACTATGGCTACACCTTC
TRBV24-1	NA	TRBJ2-5	NA	CATSDRTPGEETQYF	TGTGCCACCAGTGATAGGACGCCGGGGGAAGAGACCCAGTACTTC
TRBV28	NA	TRBJ1-5	NA	CASTQSFSNQPQHF	TGTGCCAGCACACAGTCCTTTAGCAATCAGCCCCAGCATTTT
TRBV5-1	NA	TRBJ1-6	once	CASSREGYSPLHF	TGCGCCAGCAGCCGCGAGGGTTACTCACCCCTCCACTTT
TRBV6-5	NA	TRBJ2-2	NA	CASSYSDWMRELFF	TGTGCCAGCAGTTACTCCGACTGGATGAGGGAGCTGTTTTTT